The sequence of this T cell receptor beta chain was determined in a study of OX40 agonist ivuxolimab in advanced cancers. Study summary: Ivuxolimab, an antibody acting as an agonist of OX40 (CD134), was used to treat patients. At 0.01 to 10 mg/kg, ivuxolimab was administered intravenously to patients every 2 weeks. General study findings and limits: CD8+ T cells averaged more expanded clones than CD4+. There were also nonresponders showing low normalized T-cell clonal expansion.

Some clones are missing from TCRdb's copy, which holds only in-frame ones; the method was immunoSEQ multiplex PCR. The sample has fewer than 100,000 clones; 65% to 90% are singletons. For this clone: What it recognizes is unknown.

Trimming left V 0 bases short and J 0 bases short, with 16 bases between. The germline V gene encodes CDR1 SGDLS and CDR2 YYNGEE. This CDR3 comprises 18 residues. The TCR originated in an adult with an advanced solid tumor such as melanoma, head and neck, liver or kidney cancer. The chain joins TRBV9 to TRBJ1-3; D is unresolved. Source: CD4+ or CD8+ T cells sorted from blood, taken in a trial of the OX40 agonist ivuxolimab. The CDR3 loop reads CASSVAGGKGVSGNTIYF. CDR3 bases: TGTGCCAGCAGCGTAGCTGGAGGGAAGGGCGTCTCTGGAAACACCATATATTTT.